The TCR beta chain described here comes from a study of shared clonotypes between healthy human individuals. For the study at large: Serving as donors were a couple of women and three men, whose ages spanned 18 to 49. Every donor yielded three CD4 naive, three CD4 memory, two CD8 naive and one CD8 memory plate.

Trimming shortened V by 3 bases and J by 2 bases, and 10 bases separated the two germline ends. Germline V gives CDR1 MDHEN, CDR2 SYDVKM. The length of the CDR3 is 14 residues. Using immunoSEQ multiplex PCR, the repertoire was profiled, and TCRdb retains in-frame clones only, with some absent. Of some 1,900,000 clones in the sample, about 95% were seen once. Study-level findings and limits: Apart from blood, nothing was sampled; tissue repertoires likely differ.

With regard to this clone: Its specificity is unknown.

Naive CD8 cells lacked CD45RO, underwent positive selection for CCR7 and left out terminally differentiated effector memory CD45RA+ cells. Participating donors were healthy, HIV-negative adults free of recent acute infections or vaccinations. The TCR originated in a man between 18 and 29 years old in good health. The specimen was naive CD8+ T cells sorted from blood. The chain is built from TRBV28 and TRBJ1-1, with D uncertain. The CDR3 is CASSFGLPNTEAFF. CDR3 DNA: TGTGCCAGCAGTTTCGGCTTGCCTAACACTGAAGCTTTCTTT.